A single sample is the source of the 14 T cell receptor beta chains below, sequenced in a study of beta chain features in type 1 diabetes. General observations from the study: Moderately but significantly shorter TCRB CDR3s were found in Type 1 diabetes patients in all four CD4+ subsets.

Sequencing targeted expressed TCRB transcripts, as all isolated RNA had been reverse transcribed. The protocol was immunoSEQ multiplex PCR, while the TCRdb copy is restricted to in-frame clones and leaves out a portion. This sample yields 250,000 to 350,000 clones, of which 13% to 15% are seen a single time; 0.015% to 0.02% belongs to the top ten. Their specific antigens are unknown. The sample was naive CD4+ T cells from blood. All receptors come from a man aged 25-45 years with type 1 diabetes.

The chain joins TRBV23-1 to TRBJ1-1; D ambiguous. Being an ORF, TRBV23-1 has a function that is uncertain. Trimming shortened V by 0 bases and J by 5 bases, and 7 bases separated the two germline ends. The CDR3 has 13 residues. Here the CDR3 reads CASSQSGWTEAFF. Here the CDR3 DNA reads TGCGCCAGCAGTCAATCGGGCTGGACTGAAGCTTTCTTT.

CDR3 sequence reads: CATLAEGTDTQYF. For the CDR3, the DNA is TGTGCCACCCTGGCTGAGGGCACAGATACGCAGTATTTT. The rearrangement links TRBV15 to TRBJ2-3; no clear D gene. The CDR3 loop spans 13 amino acids. Trimming removed 8 bases at V and 1 base at J, with 10 bases between. Germline-derived CDR1 and CDR2 are LNHNV and YYDKDF (reference sequence). The whole variable domain, remainder taken from reference TRBV15 and TRBJ2-3, is DAMVIQNPRYQVTQFGKPVTLSCSQTLNHNVMYWYQQKSSQAPKLLFHYYDKDFNNEADTPDNFQSRRPNTSFCFLDIRSPGLGDTAMYLCATLAEGTDTQYFGPGTRLTVL.

The chain links TRBV5-1 to TRBJ2-6; 8 bases are a match to TRBD1. The CDR3 runs 17 residues. Germline CDR1 reads SGHRS; CDR2 reads YFSETQ. Germline trimming cut 2 bases from V and 0 bases from J; bases unmatched to any gene: 4. CDR3 protein: CASSFGQGDSGANVLTF. In DNA form, the CDR3 reads TGCGCCAGCAGCTTCGGACAGGGTGACTCTGGGGCCAACGTCCTGACTTTC.

The chain links TRBV6-4 to TRBJ2-1; TRBD2 matches 7 bases. The germline gives CDR1 MRHNA, CDR2 SNTAGT. V was clipped by 3 bases and J by 7 bases; unmatched bases: 6. This CDR3 has 14 residues. CDR3 DNA sequence: TGTGCCAGCAGTGAGATTGGGAGGGAGAATGAGCAGTTCTTC. Translated, it gives CASSEIGRENEQFF.

This clone was seen a handful of times. The chain recombines TRBV6-5 with TRBJ2-7, with D tentatively TRBD1 (6 bases). The CDR3 is 15 amino acids. The V end was cut by 5 bases, the J end by 5 bases, with 19 bases between. Germline V gene lookup returns CDR1 MNHEY and CDR2 SVGAGI. The CDR3 here is CASSLRDTGVHEQYF. The DNA for the CDR3 is TGTGCCAGCAGTCTCCGGGACACCGGAGTCCACGAGCAGTACTTC.

This clone occurred a few times. The same CDR3 also results from other DNA sequences found in this sample. The chain is built from TRBV4-2 and TRBJ2-1; 7 bases align to TRBD2. The CDR3 covers 15 residues. Germline CDR1 is LGHNA and CDR2 is YNFKEQ. V was pared by 1 base and J by 3 bases, with 3 bases of the junction left unmatched. CDR3 DNA sequence: TGTGCCAGCAGCCAAGCGGGCGGGAGCTACAATGAGCAGTTCTTC. Its translation: CASSQAGGSYNEQFF.

The V gene is TRBV30, the J gene TRBJ2-1; 8 nucleotides match TRBD1. Per the germline V gene, CDR1 is GTSNPN and CDR2 is SVGIG (reference sequence). Trimming cost V 4 bases and J 8 bases; bases outside gene matches: 4. The CDR3 loop spans 12 amino acids. In nucleotides, the CDR3 is TGTGCCTGGAACAGGGGGGTCGATGAGCAGTTCTTC. Protein: CAWNRGVDEQFF. Drawing the rest from reference TRBV30 and TRBJ2-1, the complete variable domain is SQTIHQWPATLVQPVGSPLSLECTVEGTSNPNLYWYRQAAGRGLQLLFYSVGIGQISSEVPQNLSASRPQDRQFILSSKKLLLSDSGFYLCAWNRGVDEQFFGPGTRLTVL.

This clone was recorded once. The chain couples TRBV7-2 to TRBJ2-1; 8 bases match TRBD2. J lost 3 bases, V lost 8 bases, and 18 bases had no gene match. This CDR3 contains 18 residues. From germline, CDR1 is SGHTA and CDR2 FQGNSA. CDR3 DNA sequence: TGTGCCAGCGGAAGGGGCGTCGGCACTAGCGGTAACTACAATGAGCAGTTCTTC. Protein: CASGRGVGTSGNYNEQFF. Looking up the rest from reference TRBV7-2 and TRBJ2-1 gives the full variable domain: GAGVSQSPSNKVTEKGKDVELRCDPISGHTALYWYRQSLGQGLEFLIYFQGNSAPDKSGLPSDRFSAERTGGSVSTLTIQRTQQEDSAVYLCASGRGVGTSGNYNEQFFGPGTRLTVL.

Written as DNA, the CDR3 is TGCGCCAGCAGCCAAGATGGGAACACAGGGATCTATGGCTACACCTTC. It specifies CASSQDGNTGIYGYTF. The chain employs TRBV4-3 and TRBJ1-2; possible D gene TRBD1, 6 bases. The CDR3 runs 16 residues. Germline lookup yields CDR1 LGHNA and CDR2 YSLEER. V was clipped by 0 bases and J by 4 bases, with 15 bases between them.

Only one count was recorded for this clone. The V call is TRBV7-9, the J call TRBJ2-5, with TRBD2 as a possible D gene (7 bases). Germline V gives CDR1 SEHNR, CDR2 FQNEAQ (reference sequence). CDR3 length equals 15 residues. Trimming removed 10 bases at V and 0 bases at J, with 18 bases between. CDR3 in amino acids: CATTGAGVDQETQYF. In nucleotides, the CDR3 is TGTGCCACCACGGGGGCGGGAGTGGACCAAGAGACCCAGTACTTC. Full variable domain (outside the CDR3, taken from reference TRBV7-9 and TRBJ2-5): DTGVSQNPRHKITKRGQNVTFRCDPISEHNRLYWYRQTLGQGPEFLTYFQNEAQLEKSRLLSDRFSAERPKGSFSTLEIQRTEQGDSAMYLCATTGAGVDQETQYFGPGTRLLVL.

This clone was counted only a few times. The chain uses TRBV4-2 and TRBJ2-3, with D perhaps matching TRBD1 (6 bases). This CDR3 is built from 17 residues. Germline V gene lookup returns CDR1 LGHNA and CDR2 YNFKEQ. The V gene lost 0 bases and the J gene lost 6 bases, with 19 bases spanning the gap. The CDR3 is CASSQDLGTKDSDTQYF. The CDR3 coding sequence is TGTGCCAGCAGCCAAGATCTAGGGACAAAAGACTCCGATACGCAGTATTTT.

The chain joins TRBV10-3 to TRBJ1-1; D might be TRBD1 (6 bases). V gave up 4 bases and J gave up 7 bases, with 10 bases separating them. Germline V gene data show CDR1 as ENHRY and CDR2 as SYGVKD. This CDR3 has 12 amino acids. This CDR3 reads CAISARQDEAFF. The CDR3 coding sequence is TGTGCCATCAGTGCTAGACAGGATGAAGCTTTCTTT.

This chain links TRBV10-3 with TRBJ1-2; 8 bases map to TRBD1. The length of the CDR3 is 13 residues. Germline V gene lookup returns CDR1 ENHRY and CDR2 SYGVKD. V dropped 7 bases and J dropped 0; count of bases not matched to a gene: 1. The DNA for the CDR3 is TGTGCCATCACGGGACAGGCTAACTATGGCTACACCTTC. As protein: CAITGQANYGYTF.

This chain connects TRBV5-4 to TRBJ1-3; D is unclear. Trimming left V 0 bases short and J 2 bases short, with 6 bases between. Looked up from germline, CDR1 is SGHNT and CDR2 is YYREEE (reference sequence). The CDR3 totals 14 residues. Here the CDR3 reads CASSLEQAGNTIYF. DNA for the CDR3: TGTGCCAGCAGCTTGGAGCAGGCTGGAAACACCATATATTTT.